The 19 T cell receptor beta chains below come from one sample, sequenced in a study of early T cells in non-severe SARS-CoV-2 infection. Using its own MiXCR run on the 5' RACE reads, TCRdb lists one record per CDR3 protein. The sample has approximately 65,000 distinct CDR3 sequences; about an eighth are singletons. Sequencing used whole blood. All receptors derive from an adult who was a healthcare worker with PCR-confirmed SARS-CoV-2 infection or an uninfected control (not recorded which).

The gene calls are TRBV5-1 and TRBJ2-7; D not resolved. With 2 bases removed from V and 3 bases from J, the gap between germline ends came to 9 bases. This CDR3 has 13 residues. The germline CDR1 and CDR2 sequences are SGHRS and YFSETQ. The CDR3 region is CASSFGLLYEQYF. For the CDR3, the DNA is TGCGCCAGCAGCTTCGGCCTACTCTACGAGCAGTACTTC.

In its sample, this clonotype was seen a few times. The chain couples TRBV29-1 to TRBJ2-7; weak D call: TRBD2 (5 bases). CDR1 SQVTM and CDR2 ANQGSEA come from the germline V gene. This CDR3 spans 12 amino acids. V was shortened by 7 bases and J by 4 bases, with 14 bases between the two germline ends. In DNA, the CDR3 is TGCAGCGCCGGGGAAGGAGTATACGAGCAGTACTTC. Its translation: CSAGEGVYEQYF.

This clonotype was detected only a few times. V is TRBV29-1 and J is TRBJ1-2; TRBD1 matches 8 bases. Germline CDR1 reads SQVTM; CDR2 reads ANQGSEA. There are 12 residues in the CDR3. V was pared by 7 bases and J by 5 bases, with 6 bases of the junction left unmatched. The chain's CDR3 is CSAGTGEYGYTF. CDR3 in DNA: TGCAGCGCGGGGACAGGTGAATATGGCTACACCTTC.

The chain combines TRBV12-3 or TRBV12-4 with TRBJ2-2; D unresolved. V was trimmed by 3 bases and J by 10 bases, leaving 12 bases between them. The CDR3 consists of 13 residues. Written as DNA, the CDR3 is TGTGCCAGCAGTTTCAAAGGATCCTCGGAGCTGTTTTTT. It is translated as CASSFKGSSELFF.

The CDR3 DNA sequence: TGTGCCAGCAGCTATTTGGGGACGGGATCCTACGAGCAGTACTTC. Amino acids: CASSYLGTGSYEQYF. The chain has TRBV7-6 and TRBJ2-7; perhaps D is TRBD1 or TRBD2 (5 bases each). This CDR3 spans 15 amino acids. Germline V CDR1 and CDR2: SGHVS, FNYEAQ. V was clipped by 4 bases and J by 1 base, with 14 bases between them.

J is TRBJ1-4 and V is TRBV18, with D perhaps TRBD1 (5 bases). Germline assignment: CDR1 KGHSH and CDR2 LQKENI. V was trimmed by 3 bases and J by 4 bases, leaving 15 bases between them. The CDR3 covers 16 residues. CDR3: CASSPKGGALNEKLFF. CDR3 nucleotides: TGTGCCAGCTCACCGAAGGGAGGGGCCCTTAATGAAAAACTGTTTTTT.

This clonotype was observed many times. The gene calls are TRBV6-1 and TRBJ2-7; D gene unclear. The V gene lost 7 bases and the J gene lost 1 base, with 11 bases spanning the gap. The CDR3 has 13 amino acids. Per the germline V gene, CDR1 is MNHNS and CDR2 is SASEGT. Here the CDR3 reads CASKSDFSYEQYF. CDR3 nucleotides: TGTGCCAGCAAATCAGACTTTTCCTACGAGCAGTACTTC.

The genes are TRBV7-8 and TRBJ1-6; D perhaps matches TRBD1 (5 bases). Trimming pared 5 bases from V and 7 bases from J, leaving 15 bases between. Germline loops: CDR1 SGHVS, CDR2 FQNEAQ. The CDR3 loop spans 15 amino acids. The CDR3 DNA reads as TGTGCCAGCAGCCCTCCCGGGACTGAGAATTCACCCCTCCACTTT. As protein: CASSPPGTENSPLHF.

This clonotype was seen a handful of times. The chain uses TRBV11-2 and TRBJ1-6; D may be TRBD1 (5 bases). The V gene lost 5 bases and the J gene lost 12 bases, with 14 bases spanning the gap. Germline V CDR1 and CDR2: SGHAT, FQNNGV. This CDR3 region has 13 residues. The chain's CDR3 is CASSMGLDLPLHF. CDR3 sequence (DNA): TGTGCCAGCAGCATGGGACTGGACTTACCCCTCCACTTT.

The V call is TRBV5-1, the J call TRBJ1-6, with D possibly TRBD1 on 6 matching bases. Germline V gives CDR1 SGHRS, CDR2 YFSETQ. V was pared by 0 bases and J by 5 bases, with 15 bases between. This CDR3 has 17 amino acids. The chain's CDR3 is CASSLGLPGQNNSPLHF. As DNA, the CDR3 is TGCGCCAGCAGCTTGGGGCTCCCGGGACAAAATAATTCACCCCTCCACTTT.

The J gene is TRBJ1-5, the V gene TRBV19; 7 bases align to TRBD1. The V gene end was trimmed by 3 bases and the J gene end by 2 bases; junction bases not matched to a gene: 7. The CDR3 loop spans 16 amino acids. Germline V lookup: CDR1 LNHDA, CDR2 SQIVND (reference sequence). In nucleotides, the CDR3 is TGTGCCAGTAGTATTGCCCCGACAGGGCGCAATCAGCCCCAGCATTTT. It yields the protein CASSIAPTGRNQPQHF.

The chain joins TRBV20-1 to TRBJ2-1, with 9 positions matching TRBD2. The CDR3 covers 13 residues. From germline, CDR1 is DFQATT and CDR2 SNEGSKA (reference sequence). DNA for the CDR3: TGCAGCTTTAAGCGGGGGGACTACAATGAGCAGTTCTTC. It encodes CSFKRGDYNEQFF.

This clonotype came up many times. The CDR3 bases are TGTGCCAGCCTCCCGCCGGACAGGCCTGGGAATGAGCAGTTCTTC. Residues: CASLPPDRPGNEQFF. The gene calls are TRBV7-9 and TRBJ2-1; 7 positions match TRBD1. CDR3 length: 15 amino acids. Trimming took 8 bases from V and 7 from J; bases not matched to a gene: 14. CDR1 SEHNR and CDR2 FQNEAQ come from the germline V gene (reference sequence).

There are a few counts of this clonotype. This chain connects TRBV6-2 or TRBV6-3 to TRBJ2-7, with 8 bases aligning to TRBD2. This CDR3 is 15 amino acids long. Germline V CDR1 and CDR2: MNHEY, SVGEGT. V shed 2 bases and J 1 base; nucleotides not matched to a gene: 4. CDR3 bases: TGTGCCAGCAGTTACACGAGCGGGGGATCCTACGAGCAGTACTTC. Its protein product is CASSYTSGGSYEQYF.

The sample holds many counts of this clonotype. The chain combines TRBV6-5 with TRBJ1-2; D might be TRBD1 (6 bases). Germline lookup yields CDR1 MNHEY and CDR2 SVGAGI. V was trimmed by 7 bases and J by 8 bases, leaving 14 bases between them. The CDR3 has 12 residues. The CDR3 coding sequence is TGTGCCAGCACTTCCCCAGGGGAAGGCTACACCTTC. Amino acids: CASTSPGEGYTF.

The chain has TRBV10-3 and TRBJ2-3, with D maybe TRBD1 (6 bases). The V and J ends lost 2 bases and 4 bases respectively, with 19 bases between them. The V gene's germline CDR1 is ENHRY and CDR2 SYGVKD. This CDR3 is built from 17 residues. The CDR3 is CAISERNTGLTPDTQYF. CDR3 DNA sequence: TGTGCCATCAGTGAGCGAAATACAGGGCTAACCCCAGATACGCAGTATTTT.

Ten or more counts support this clonotype. The chain carries TRBV19 and TRBJ2-1, with TRBD1 as a possible D gene (6 bases). The CDR3 has 13 residues. Trimming took off 5 bases at V and 5 bases at J, with 10 bases between the two ends. Germline CDR1 and CDR2: LNHDA and SQIVND (reference sequence). The CDR3 DNA follows: TGTGCCAGTAGTCGGGACACCAACAATGAGCAGTTCTTC. Residues: CASSRDTNNEQFF.

This clonotype was detected many times. This rearrangement joins TRBV7-9 to TRBJ2-4; no clear D gene. This CDR3 contains 16 residues. Germline-derived CDR1 and CDR2 are SEHNR and FQNEAQ (reference sequence). V was cut by 5 bases and J by 0 bases, with 14 bases left in between. This chain's CDR3 is CASSADETLAKNIQYF. In nucleotides, the CDR3 is TGTGCCAGCAGCGCGGACGAGACTCTAGCCAAAAACATTCAGTACTTC. The full variable domain, its missing parts supplied by reference TRBV7-9 and TRBJ2-4, is DTGVSQNPRHKITKRGQNVTFRCDPISEHNRLYWYRQTLGQGPEFLTYFQNEAQLEKSRLLSDRFSAERPKGSFSTLEIQRTEQGDSAMYLCASSADETLAKNIQYFGAGTRLSVL.

In this sample, this clonotype turned up a few times. The chain combines TRBV29-1 with TRBJ1-1; 8 bases agree with TRBD1. The CDR3 covers 13 residues. The germline CDR1 and CDR2 sequences are SQVTM and ANQGSEA. V lost 4 bases, J lost 4 bases, and 5 bases stayed unmatched. CDR3 DNA sequence: TGCAGCGTTGCATCCACAGGGGGCACTGAAGCTTTCTTT. Translation: CSVASTGGTEAFF.